The 21 T cell receptor beta chains listed next were all sequenced from one sample in a study of cytomegalovirus exposure and HLA in healthy donors. Primers: 60 Vbeta forward and 13 Jbeta reverse. The repertoire was sequenced with immunoSEQ multiplex PCR; TCRdb's copy has only in-frame clones and lacks some. The data contain 130,000 to 150,000 clones, more than 60% of them singletons. Sequenced: PBMCs. Receptors originate from a male donor in good health and CMV-seronegative.

The chain couples TRBV19 to TRBJ1-6; the match to TRBD1 covers 7 bases. Germline V gives CDR1 LNHDA, CDR2 SQIVND (reference sequence). This CDR3 has 16 amino acids. The V and J ends lost 1 base and 7 bases, in that order; junction bases with no gene match: 7. The CDR3 is CASSIGGTATNSPLHF. The CDR3 region has the DNA TGTGCCAGTAGTATAGGGGGGACAGCAACAAATTCACCCCTCCACTTT. The full variable domain, rest sourced from reference TRBV19 and TRBJ1-6, is DGGITQSPKYLFRKEGQNVTLSCEQNLNHDAMYWYRQDPGQGLRLIYYSQIVNDFQKGDIAEGYSVSREKKESFPLTVTSAQKNPTAFYLCASSIGGTATNSPLHFGNGTRLTVT.

V is TRBV27 and J is TRBJ2-7; D call uncertain. The CDR3 covers 15 residues. Germline loops: CDR1 MNHEY, CDR2 SMNVEV (reference sequence). Deletions cut 6 bases from V and 0 bases from J, with 15 bases between. The CDR3 coding sequence is TGTGCCAGCAGACCAGTCCCGGGTTTCTCCTACGAGCAGTACTTC. Amino acid sequence: CASRPVPGFSYEQYF.

This clone was seen only once. This chain links TRBV27 with TRBJ1-2; D uncertain. The V and J ends lost 0 bases and 3 bases respectively, with 11 bases between them. The CDR3 has 15 amino acids. The germline CDR1 and CDR2 sequences are MNHEY and SMNVEV (reference sequence). The CDR3 region is CASSLSRLSDYGYTF. CDR3 bases: TGTGCCAGCAGTTTATCGAGACTTTCCGACTATGGCTACACCTTC.

J is TRBJ1-2 and V is TRBV6-1, with 7 bases aligning to TRBD1. J was trimmed by 13 bases and V by 10 bases; bases with no gene match: 15. Looked up from germline, CDR1 is MNHNS and CDR2 is SASEGT. The CDR3 contains 12 residues. The CDR3 reads CATPRDSSFPTF. The DNA for the CDR3 is TGTGCCACCCCCCGGGACAGTAGTTTTCCCACCTTC.

About this clone itself: An end of the junction does not agree with germline; a read error may underlie this. The J gene is TRBJ2-5, the V gene TRBV7-6, with TRBD2 as a possible D gene (6 bases). Per germline, CDR1 SGHVS and CDR2 FNYEAQ. The CDR3 is 15 amino acids. The CDR3 region is CPSSPTFREQETQYF. Here the CDR3 DNA reads TGTCCCAGCAGCCCCACCTTTCGGGAGCAAGAGACCCAGTACTTC. The variable domain in full, completed from reference TRBV7-6 and TRBJ2-5, reads GAGVSQSPRYKVTKRGQDVALRCDPISGHVSLYWYRQALGQGPEFLTYFNYEAQQDKSGLPNDRFSAERPEGSISTLTIQRTEQRDSAMYRCPSSPTFREQETQYFGPGTRLLVL.

CDR3: CASATRDRANQPQHF. The DNA of the CDR3 is TGTGCCAGCGCGACCCGGGACAGGGCAAATCAGCCCCAGCATTTT. The chain combines TRBV27 with TRBJ1-5; 9 nucleotides align to TRBD1. The CDR3 totals 15 residues. V trimming: 8 bases; J trimming: 4 bases; junction bases outside the gene matches: 9. CDR1 is MNHEY and CDR2 is SMNVEV in the germline V gene (reference sequence).

This clone was picked up one time. The V and J genes are TRBV7-6 and TRBJ1-4; D call uncertain. CDR3 length equals 12 residues. Germline V gene sequence: CDR1 SGHVS, CDR2 FNYEAQ. V was shortened by 2 bases and J by 7 bases, with 5 bases between the two germline ends. CDR3 in DNA: TGTGCCAGCAGCTTAATCGGTGAAAAACTGTTTTTT. Protein product: CASSLIGEKLFF.

The V gene is TRBV5-1, the J gene TRBJ1-2, with TRBD1 as a possible D gene (5 bases). The CDR3 contains 14 residues. Germline CDR1 is SGHRS and CDR2 is YFSETQ. Between the trimmed V and J ends, which lost 7 bases and 6 bases, there was a span of 19 bases. This CDR3 is CASYHEIPGDGYTF. CDR3 DNA sequence: TGCGCCAGCTACCACGAGATCCCGGGGGATGGCTACACCTTC.

This clone was found a few times. The chain joins TRBV11-2 to TRBJ2-7; D possibly corresponds to TRBD2 (5 bases). Germline CDR1 reads SGHAT; CDR2 reads FQNNGV. The CDR3 contains 16 residues. Between the trimmed V and J ends, which lost 2 bases and 3 bases, there was a span of 17 bases. The CDR3 spells CASSLYQRNAIYEQYF. The CDR3 DNA reads as TGTGCCAGCAGCTTATACCAGCGGAACGCAATCTACGAGCAGTACTTC.

The rearrangement uses TRBV7-8 and TRBJ1-5; D is unclear. CDR3 length: 17 residues. Trimming left V 1 base short and J 0 bases short, with 13 bases between. Germline lookup yields CDR1 SGHVS and CDR2 FQNEAQ. As DNA, the CDR3 is TGTGCCAGCAGCTTAGTGGATGTCAGGTATAGCAATCAGCCCCAGCATTTT. This codes for CASSLVDVRYSNQPQHF.

The chain is built from TRBV30 and TRBJ2-7; a possible D gene is TRBD2 (7 bases). The ends were cut back, 4 bases at V and 7 bases at J, with 14 bases in the middle. Per germline, CDR1 GTSNPN and CDR2 SVGIG (reference sequence). CDR3 length equals 12 residues. The CDR3 DNA is TGTGCCTGGAATTCGGGGGGCAGAGAGCAGTACTTC. Protein sequence: CAWNSGGREQYF.

The chain uses TRBV30 and TRBJ1-2; 9 bases fit TRBD1. The ends lost 4 bases at V and 6 bases at J; junction bases unmatched: 6. This CDR3 has 13 residues. From germline, CDR1 is GTSNPN and CDR2 SVGIG (reference sequence). The CDR3 DNA is TGTGCCTGGAACAGGGGGCAGGGTGATGGCTACACCTTC. Its translation: CAWNRGQGDGYTF. Variable domain in full (rest from reference TRBV30 and TRBJ1-2): SQTIHQWPATLVQPVGSPLSLECTVEGTSNPNLYWYRQAAGRGLQLLFYSVGIGQISSEVPQNLSASRPQDRQFILSSKKLLLSDSGFYLCAWNRGQGDGYTFGSGTRLTVV.

The V call is TRBV7-6, the J call TRBJ1-1, with TRBD1 matching over 7 bases. The CDR3 totals 14 residues. Germline CDR1 and CDR2: SGHVS and FNYEAQ. V shed 5 bases, J shed 5 bases, and the junction held 8 bases outside the gene matches. This CDR3 is CASSNPPRGTEAFF. The CDR3 DNA reads as TGTGCCAGCAGCAATCCCCCCAGGGGGACTGAAGCTTTCTTT.

The chain employs TRBV9 and TRBJ2-1; TRBD2 matches at 12 bases. This CDR3 is 15 amino acids long. V was clipped by 5 bases and J by 6 bases; unmatched bases: 6. The germline gives CDR1 SGDLS, CDR2 YYNGEE. CDR3: CASSIRTSGINEQFF. CDR3 nucleotides: TGTGCCAGCAGTATAAGGACTAGCGGGATCAATGAGCAGTTCTTC. Full variable domain (outside the CDR3, taken from reference TRBV9 and TRBJ2-1): DSGVTQTPKHLITATGQRVTLRCSPRSGDLSVYWYQQSLDQGLQFLIQYYNGEERAKGNILERFSAQQFPDLHSELNLSSLELGDSALYFCASSIRTSGINEQFFGPGTRLTVL.

The J gene is TRBJ1-5, the V gene TRBV6-6; TRBD1 matches 11 bases. Germline V lookup: CDR1 MNHNY, CDR2 SVGAGI (reference sequence). Germline trimming cut 5 bases from V and 4 bases from J; bases unmatched to any gene: 4. The CDR3 is made up of 15 amino acids. CDR3 in amino acids: CASSRGTGGNQPQHF. As DNA, the CDR3 is TGTGCCAGCAGTAGAGGGACAGGGGGGAATCAGCCCCAGCATTTT.

Points on this clone: The junction departs from germline at one end; a sequencing error may be responsible. The rearrangement uses TRBV4-3 and TRBJ2-2; 14 bases align to TRBD2. The CDR3 loop spans 17 amino acids. Germline CDR1 LGHNA, CDR2 YSLEER. CDR3 amino acids: CASRQVGLAGGAGELFF. CDR3 DNA: TGCGCCAGCCGCCAAGTAGGACTAGCGGGGGGAGCCGGGGAGCTGTTTTTT.

The V gene is TRBV27, the J gene TRBJ1-1; the D gene is possibly TRBD1 (5 bases). This CDR3 has 12 amino acids. V was cut by 4 bases and J by 7 bases, with 10 bases left in between. Germline V lookup: CDR1 MNHEY, CDR2 SMNVEV (reference sequence). The CDR3 DNA reads TGTGCCAGCAGTTCAGGGTCCAGTGAAGCTTTCTTT. This gives the protein CASSSGSSEAFF.

This chain uses TRBV5-1 with TRBJ2-5; 8 bases align to TRBD2. V lost 1 base and J lost 1; bases outside the gene matches: 3. The CDR3 is made up of 15 amino acids. Looked up from germline, CDR1 is SGHRS and CDR2 is YFSETQ. For the CDR3, the DNA is TGCGCCAGCAGCTTGCCCAGCGGGAGCCAAGAGACCCAGTACTTC. As protein: CASSLPSGSQETQYF.

The genes are TRBV6-5 and TRBJ2-1; D perhaps matches TRBD2 (5 bases). V shed 0 bases and J shed 8 bases, with 11 bases lying between them. This CDR3 has 14 amino acids. CDR1 is MNHEY, CDR2 SVGAGI, per germline. The CDR3 sequence is CASSYSGVPHEQFF. The CDR3 DNA reads TGTGCCAGCAGTTACTCCGGGGTGCCCCATGAGCAGTTCTTC.

This chain uses TRBV5-4 with TRBJ1-2, with TRBD1 as a possible D gene (5 bases). The CDR3 covers 13 residues. The V end was cut by 4 bases, the J end by 3 bases, with 10 bases between. In germline, CDR1 is SGHNT, CDR2 YYREEE (reference sequence). The CDR3 region is CASSAWGDYGYTF. In DNA, the CDR3 is TGTGCCAGCAGCGCATGGGGGGACTATGGCTACACCTTC.

The V and J genes are TRBV11-3 and TRBJ2-2; 12 bases are shared with TRBD2. The CDR3 contains 16 residues. V lost 5 bases and J lost 4; bases outside the gene matches: 5. Germline CDR1 and CDR2: SGHNT and YENEEA. CDR3 sequence: CASSASGRAGTGELFF. CDR3 nucleotides: TGTGCCAGCAGCGCTAGCGGGAGGGCCGGCACCGGGGAGCTGTTTTTT.